Here is one T cell receptor (beta chain) with its context. Within the sample, other DNA sequences also encode this same CDR3. Germline values: CDR1 SEHNR, CDR2 FQNEAQ (reference sequence). V lost 5 bases and J 0 bases, leaving 11 bases between the germline ends. This CDR3 is built from 15 residues. The data stem from a study of blood T cell repertoires in COVID-19. Study context: Two consecutive negative NP/OP PCR tests, clearance, or resolved symptoms defined Cohort 3 recovery.

The participants were between roughly 18 and 89 years old and came from some 23 US areas. The study assigned cohorts using participant-reported clinical history. As originally analysed: Reference gene primers were amplified, and this amplification served to estimate nucleated cell counts. Repertoires were generated with immunoSEQ multiplex PCR, while TCRdb's copy carries only in-frame clones and drops some. V, J and clone size are taken as reported in that table, and D and trimming were inferred from the DNA itself. The data show some 160,000 clones, roughly 78% seen once. The chain has TRBV7-9 and TRBJ1-3; D is ambiguous. The sequence was obtained from a woman between 65 and 79 years old in a cohort exposed to, infected with or recovered from COVID-19 (not recorded which). The sample consisted of PBMCs or T cells enriched from blood (not recorded which). CDR3 DNA: TGTGCCAGCAGCCCGAGAGGCAACTCTGGAAACACCATATATTTT. Its translation: CASSPRGNSGNTIYF.